These T cell receptor beta chains were read from a single sample in a study of blood T cell repertoires in COVID-19. The protocol was immunoSEQ multiplex PCR, while the TCRdb copy is restricted to in-frame clones and leaves out a portion. This table has just over 350,000 clones, about 88% appearing once. Sequenced input: PBMCs or T cells enriched from blood (not recorded which). The receptor set was obtained from a woman aged 25-40 years who had recovered from COVID-19. The CDR3 runs from the conserved cysteine through the conserved F or W. Each record gives: D gene, V gene, J gene, CDR3 protein. D genes are given only for firm matches.

D: TRBD1
V: TRBV6-5
J: TRBJ1-4
CDR3: CASSYGVRGNEKLFF

D: TRBD1
V: TRBV5-4
J: TRBJ1-3
CDR3: CASSSDRNSGNTIYF

D: TRBD2
V: TRBV5-1
J: TRBJ2-3
CDR3: CASSLTGGGTDTQYF

D: .
V: TRBV19
J: TRBJ2-7
CDR3: CASSIVLGAAGEQYF

D: .
V: TRBV28
J: TRBJ1-5
CDR3: CASSHNQPQHF

D: .
V: TRBV27
J: TRBJ1-3
CDR3: CASSLSVSSGNTIYF

D: TRBD1
V: TRBV24-1
J: TRBJ2-3
CDR3: CATSDWTGSVTDTQYF

D: TRBD1
V: TRBV5-4
J: TRBJ1-3
CDR3: CASSLGTGFSGNTIYF

D: TRBD1
V: TRBV18
J: TRBJ1-2
CDR3: CASSLGTGNYGYTF

D: TRBD1
V: TRBV19
J: TRBJ1-2
CDR3: CASTHTGDLGYTF

D: .
V: TRBV11-1
J: TRBJ2-5
CDR3: CASSPLLARETQYF

D: .
V: TRBV5-1
J: TRBJ2-5
CDR3: CASSFSVDYETQYF

D: .
V: TRBV7-9
J: TRBJ2-1
CDR3: CASSSGLKGSYNEQFF

D: TRBD2
V: TRBV5-1
J: TRBJ2-3
CDR3: CASSPPTSGRPDTQYF

D: TRBD2
V: TRBV6-5
J: TRBJ2-7
CDR3: CASSYSNPSGGYEQYF

D: TRBD1
V: TRBV9
J: TRBJ1-2
CDR3: CASSGSNRGIVNYGYTF

D: TRBD1
V: TRBV29-1
J: TRBJ1-1
CDR3: CSVGQITEAFF

D: TRBD2
V: TRBV10-2
J: TRBJ2-7
CDR3: CASSEFGSGGSYEQYF

D: TRBD2
V: TRBV4-2
J: TRBJ2-2
CDR3: CASSQGASGGTGELFF

D: .
V: TRBV6-5
J: TRBJ2-1
CDR3: CASSSPGDEQFF

D: .
V: TRBV21-1
J: TRBJ1-1
CDR3: CATGPGLRNTEAFF

D: TRBD1
V: TRBV11-2
J: TRBJ2-1
CDR3: CASSLDRDRGNEQFF

D: TRBD2
V: TRBV7-2
J: TRBJ2-1
CDR3: CASSLPSGNAEQFF

D: TRBD1
V: TRBV10-3
J: TRBJ1-1
CDR3: CAISESGQGDTEAFF

D: TRBD1
V: TRBV5-4
J: TRBJ1-1
CDR3: CASSPWTGDEAFF

D: .
V: TRBV6-5
J: TRBJ1-2
CDR3: CASSYDSALGGYTF

D: TRBD2
V: TRBV27
J: TRBJ2-2
CDR3: CASSLLAGGHNPGELFF

D: TRBD1
V: TRBV5-4
J: TRBJ2-7
CDR3: CASSLDRGLDEQYF

D: .
V: TRBV19
J: TRBJ1-5
CDR3: CASRGAGPYSNQPQHF

D: .
V: TRBV4-1
J: TRBJ1-2
CDR3: CASSQVPTSNYGYTF

D: .
V: TRBV10-2
J: TRBJ1-2
CDR3: CASSESAEVGGYTF

D: TRBD1
V: TRBV7-9
J: TRBJ2-6
CDR3: CASSYPGTGSFPGANVLTF

D: .
V: TRBV6-5
J: TRBJ1-1
CDR3: CASSYQLQGVGKAFF

D: .
V: TRBV20-1
J: TRBJ1-2
CDR3: CSASKGAVRYGYTF

D: TRBD2
V: TRBV2
J: TRBJ2-3
CDR3: CASILAANTDTQYF

D: TRBD1
V: TRBV9
J: TRBJ1-3
CDR3: CASSETGQGFGNTIYF

D: .
V: TRBV9
J: TRBJ1-5
CDR3: CASSASGYDNQPQHF

D: TRBD1
V: TRBV5-1
J: TRBJ2-7
CDR3: CASRAPRDRGTYEQYF

D: TRBD1
V: TRBV28
J: TRBJ1-2
CDR3: CASSVPGDRVLLSGYTF

D: .
V: TRBV11-2
J: TRBJ2-1
CDR3: CASSLVREYEQFF

D: TRBD2
V: TRBV5-4
J: TRBJ2-1
CDR3: CASSYTSGGTHNEQFF

D: TRBD1
V: TRBV5-4
J: TRBJ2-3
CDR3: CASSLGDRVGTDTQYF

D: .
V: TRBV5-4
J: TRBJ1-2
CDR3: CASTRDTYGYTF

D: .
V: TRBV24-1
J: TRBJ1-6
CDR3: CAYTRLTNSPLHF

D: .
V: TRBV19
J: TRBJ1-5
CDR3: CASSIWGGGPQHF

D: .
V: TRBV19
J: TRBJ1-5
CDR3: CASSIGAGARDQPQHF

D: .
V: TRBV2
J: TRBJ2-7
CDR3: CASSWFGSTYEQYF

D: TRBD1
V: TRBV28
J: TRBJ2-7
CDR3: CASSFVLSIGTALTYEQYF

D: .
V: TRBV20-1
J: TRBJ1-2
CDR3: CSASWGRPNYGYTF

D: .
V: TRBV6-5
J: TRBJ2-7
CDR3: CASSYGDNSYEQYF

D: TRBD1
V: TRBV15
J: TRBJ2-2
CDR3: CATSRSQGVGGELFF

D: TRBD1
V: TRBV19
J: TRBJ1-1
CDR3: CASTGWDSDLNTEAFF